Listed below are T cell receptor beta chains from one sample, sequenced in a study of CD8+ T cells in alopecia areata. Here immunoSEQ multiplex PCR was the method, and the copy in TCRdb shows in-frame clones only, minus some. Of roughly 150,000 clones listed, approximately 50% are singletons. The specimen was CD4+ T cells sorted from blood. Every receptor here comes from a human donor with alopecia areata. Each CDR3 is given with its conserved first and last residue.

V gene,J gene,CDR3 protein
TRBV7-3,TRBJ1-2,CASSSRQGADGYTF
TRBV29-1,TRBJ2-3,CSVEEGTDTQYF
TRBV7-7,TRBJ2-5,CASSLGLKETQYF
TRBV29-1,TRBJ1-5,CSVGTGEYQPQHF
TRBV29-1,TRBJ2-1,CSVEVWGVSYNEQFF
TRBV5-6,TRBJ2-1,CASSLGRFGQFF
TRBV4-1,TRBJ2-7,CASSQEGSRVEQYF
TRBV25-1,TRBJ1-5,CASSVGNQPQHF
TRBV29-1,TRBJ2-7,CSVYPRDTPYEQYF
TRBV21-1,TRBJ1-2,CASEGHSPLGYGYTF
TRBV2,TRBJ2-1,CASSERAPIGQFF
TRBV28,TRBJ2-7,CASRTEENRGSYEQYF
TRBV4-1,TRBJ1-4,CASSQEGGEGYATNEKLFF
TRBV10-3,TRBJ2-7,CAISKTDSGTASYEQYF
TRBV7-3,TRBJ2-1,CASSPQAASYNEQFF